Detailed here is one T cell receptor (beta chain). The antigen remains unidentified. Investigators took around 10 milliliters of peripheral blood from every donor. Germline lookup yields CDR1 DFQATT and CDR2 SNEGSKA (reference sequence). CDR3 size: 14 residues. Trimming took off 2 bases at V and 4 bases at J, with 12 bases between the two ends. It was with a sample-barcoded 5' primer and a J-beta primer mix that a second PCR of roughly 7 to 12 cycles was run. TCRdb passed the 5' RACE reads through MiXCR, listing each CDR3 protein once. This table has roughly 1,300,000 distinct CDR3 sequences, 55% to 75% appearing once. The data were taken from a study of blood T cells in healthy people across ages. Study-wide points: There was a strong correlation between TCR beta diversity and naive T cell percentage.

This clonotype was sampled from a man between 18 and 29 years old in good health. The sample consisted of blood. The chain is built from TRBV20-1 and TRBJ2-1, with D perhaps matching TRBD1 or TRBD2 (6 bases each). In nucleotides, the CDR3 is TGCAGTGCTAGAACCGGGGGCCCATACAATGAGCAGTTCTTC. Translation gives CSARTGGPYNEQFF.